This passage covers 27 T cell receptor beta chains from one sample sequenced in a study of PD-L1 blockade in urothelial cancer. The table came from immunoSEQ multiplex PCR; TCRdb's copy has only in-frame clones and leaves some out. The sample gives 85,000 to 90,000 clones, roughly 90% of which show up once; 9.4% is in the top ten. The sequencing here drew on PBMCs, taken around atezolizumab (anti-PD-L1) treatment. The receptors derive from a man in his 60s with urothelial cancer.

CDR3 sequence: CASSLDTRGDTQYF. The DNA of the CDR3 is TGTGCCAGCAGCTTAGACACGAGGGGGGATACGCAGTATTTT. The chain recombines TRBV7-2 with TRBJ2-3; perhaps TRBD1 as D (6 bases). This CDR3 is built from 14 residues. The V gene's germline CDR1 is SGHTA and CDR2 FQGNSA. V was shortened by 1 base and J by 6 bases, with 11 bases between the two germline ends.

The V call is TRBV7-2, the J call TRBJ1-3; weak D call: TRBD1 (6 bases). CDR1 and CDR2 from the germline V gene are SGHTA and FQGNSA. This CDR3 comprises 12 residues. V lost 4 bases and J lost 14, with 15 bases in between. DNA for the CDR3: TGTGCCAGCAGCTCAACACTAGGGGGGGTATATTTT. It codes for CASSSTLGGVYF.

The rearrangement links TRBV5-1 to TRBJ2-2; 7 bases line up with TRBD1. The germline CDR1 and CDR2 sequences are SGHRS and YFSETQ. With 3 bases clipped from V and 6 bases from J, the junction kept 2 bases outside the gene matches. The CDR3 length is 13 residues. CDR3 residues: CASSSQGAGELFF. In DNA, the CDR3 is TGCGCCAGCAGCTCGCAGGGGGCCGGGGAGCTGTTTTTT.

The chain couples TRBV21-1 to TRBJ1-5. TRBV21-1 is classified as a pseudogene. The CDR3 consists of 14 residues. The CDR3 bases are TGTGCCAGCAGCGCCCGGGACTTCAATCAGCCCCAGCATTTT. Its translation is CASSARDFNQPQHF.

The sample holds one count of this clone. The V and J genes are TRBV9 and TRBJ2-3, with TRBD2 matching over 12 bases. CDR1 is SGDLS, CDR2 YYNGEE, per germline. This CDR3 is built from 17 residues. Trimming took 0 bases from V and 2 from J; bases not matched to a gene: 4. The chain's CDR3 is CASSVAPSGGVTDTQYF. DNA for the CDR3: TGTGCCAGCAGCGTAGCTCCTAGCGGGGGGGTCACAGATACGCAGTATTTT.

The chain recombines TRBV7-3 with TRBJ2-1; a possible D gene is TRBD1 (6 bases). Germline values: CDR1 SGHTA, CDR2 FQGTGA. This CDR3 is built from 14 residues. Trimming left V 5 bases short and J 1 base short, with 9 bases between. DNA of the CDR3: TGTGCCAGCAGCAAACAGGGTTCCTACAATGAGCAGTTCTTC. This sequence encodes CASSKQGSYNEQFF.

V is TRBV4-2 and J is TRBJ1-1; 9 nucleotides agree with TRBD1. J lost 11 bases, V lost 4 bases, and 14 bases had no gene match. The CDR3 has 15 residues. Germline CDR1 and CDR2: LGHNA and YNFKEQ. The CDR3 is CASSPDTTGGASAFF. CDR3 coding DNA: TGTGCCAGCAGCCCGGATACTACAGGGGGCGCGTCCGCTTTCTTT.

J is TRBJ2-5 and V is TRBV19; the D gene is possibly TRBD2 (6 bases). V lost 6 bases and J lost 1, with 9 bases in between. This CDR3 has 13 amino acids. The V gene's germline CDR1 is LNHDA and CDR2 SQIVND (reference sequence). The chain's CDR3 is CASSQGGQETQYF. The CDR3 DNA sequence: TGTGCCAGTAGCCAGGGAGGCCAAGAGACCCAGTACTTC.

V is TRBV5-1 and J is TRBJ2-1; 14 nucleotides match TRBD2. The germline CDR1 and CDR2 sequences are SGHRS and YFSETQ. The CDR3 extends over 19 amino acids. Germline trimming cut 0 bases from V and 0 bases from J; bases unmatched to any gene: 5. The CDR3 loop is CASSLGLAGGIVSYNEQFF. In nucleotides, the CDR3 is TGCGCCAGCAGCTTGGGACTAGCGGGGGGGATCGTCTCCTACAATGAGCAGTTCTTC.

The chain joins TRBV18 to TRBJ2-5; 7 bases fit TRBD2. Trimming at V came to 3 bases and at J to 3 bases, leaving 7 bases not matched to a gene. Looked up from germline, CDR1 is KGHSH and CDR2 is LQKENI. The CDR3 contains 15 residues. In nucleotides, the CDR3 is TGTGCCAGCTCACCCGGGCAGCGGGGAGAAGAGACCCAGTACTTC. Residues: CASSPGQRGEETQYF. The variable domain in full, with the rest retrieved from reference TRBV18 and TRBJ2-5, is NAGVMQNPRHLVRRRGQEARLRCSPMKGHSHVYWYRQLPEEGLKFMVYLQKENIIDESGMPKERFSAEFPKEGPSILRIQQVVRGDSAAYFCASSPGQRGEETQYFGPGTRLLVL.

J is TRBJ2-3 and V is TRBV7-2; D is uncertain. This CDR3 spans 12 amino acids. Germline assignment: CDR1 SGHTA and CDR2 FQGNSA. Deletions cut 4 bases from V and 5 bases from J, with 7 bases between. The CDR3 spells CASSSLRDTQYF. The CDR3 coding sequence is TGTGCCAGCAGCTCCCTCAGAGATACGCAGTATTTT.

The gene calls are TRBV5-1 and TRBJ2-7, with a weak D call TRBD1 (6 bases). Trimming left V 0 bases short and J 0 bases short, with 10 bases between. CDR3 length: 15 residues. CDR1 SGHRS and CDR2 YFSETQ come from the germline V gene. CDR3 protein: CASSLARGTSYEQYF. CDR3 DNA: TGCGCCAGCAGCTTGGCTAGGGGGACCTCCTACGAGCAGTACTTC.

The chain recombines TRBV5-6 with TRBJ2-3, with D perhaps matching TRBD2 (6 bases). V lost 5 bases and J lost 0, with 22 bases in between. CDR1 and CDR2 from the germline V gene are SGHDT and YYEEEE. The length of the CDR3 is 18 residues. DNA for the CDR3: TGTGCCAGCAGTCCCCTTAGCGGTATTATGACTAGCACAGATACGCAGTATTTT. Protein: CASSPLSGIMTSTDTQYF.

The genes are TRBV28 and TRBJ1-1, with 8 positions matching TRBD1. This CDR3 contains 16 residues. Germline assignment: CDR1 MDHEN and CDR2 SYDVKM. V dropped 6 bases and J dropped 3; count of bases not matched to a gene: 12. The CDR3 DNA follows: TGTGCCAGCAGAGTAACCGGCGGACAGGGACACACTGAAGCTTTCTTT. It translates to CASRVTGGQGHTEAFF.

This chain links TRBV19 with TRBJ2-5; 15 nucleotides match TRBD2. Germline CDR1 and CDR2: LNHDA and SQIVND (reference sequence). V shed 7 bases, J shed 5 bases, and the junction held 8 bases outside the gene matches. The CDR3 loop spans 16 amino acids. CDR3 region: CASTRTSGRARETQYF. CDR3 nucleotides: TGTGCCAGTACCCGGACTAGCGGGAGGGCCAGGGAGACCCAGTACTTC.

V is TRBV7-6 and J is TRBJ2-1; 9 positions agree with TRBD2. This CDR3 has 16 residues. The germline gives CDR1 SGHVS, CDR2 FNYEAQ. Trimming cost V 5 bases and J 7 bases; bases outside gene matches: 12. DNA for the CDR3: TGTGCCAGCAGCAAGGGGCTAGCGGGGCTTTTAAATGAGCAGTTCTTC. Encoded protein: CASSKGLAGLLNEQFF.

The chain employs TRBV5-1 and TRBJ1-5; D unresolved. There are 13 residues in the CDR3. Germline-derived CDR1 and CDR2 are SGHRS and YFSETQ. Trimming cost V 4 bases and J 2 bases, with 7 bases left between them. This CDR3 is CASSEEGNQPQHF. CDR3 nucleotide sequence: TGCGCCAGCAGCGAGGAGGGCAATCAGCCCCAGCATTTT.

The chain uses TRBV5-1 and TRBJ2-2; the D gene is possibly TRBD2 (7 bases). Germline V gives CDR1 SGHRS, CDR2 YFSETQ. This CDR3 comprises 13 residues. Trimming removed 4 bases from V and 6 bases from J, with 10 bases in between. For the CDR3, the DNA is TGCGCCAGCAGCCCGGGGGGCGCCGGGGAGCTGTTTTTT. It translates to CASSPGGAGELFF. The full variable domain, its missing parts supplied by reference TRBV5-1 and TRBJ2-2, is KAGVTQTPRYLIKTRGQQVTLSCSPISGHRSVSWYQQTPGQGLQFLFEYFSETQRNKGNFPGRFSGRQFSNSRSEMNVSTLELGDSALYLCASSPGGAGELFFGEGSRLTVL.

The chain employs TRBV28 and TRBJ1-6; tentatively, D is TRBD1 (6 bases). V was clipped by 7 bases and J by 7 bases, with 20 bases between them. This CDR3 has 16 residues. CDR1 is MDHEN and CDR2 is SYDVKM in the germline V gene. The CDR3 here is CASILGGGPGNSPLHF. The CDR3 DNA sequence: TGTGCCAGCATCCTAGGGGGGGGGCCAGGCAATTCACCCCTCCACTTT.

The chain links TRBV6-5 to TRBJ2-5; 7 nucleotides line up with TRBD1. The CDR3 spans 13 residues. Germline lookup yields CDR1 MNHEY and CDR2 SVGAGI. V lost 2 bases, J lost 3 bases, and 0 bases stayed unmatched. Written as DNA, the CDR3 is TGTGCCAGCAGTTACGACAGGGAAGAGACCCAGTACTTC. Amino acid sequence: CASSYDREETQYF.

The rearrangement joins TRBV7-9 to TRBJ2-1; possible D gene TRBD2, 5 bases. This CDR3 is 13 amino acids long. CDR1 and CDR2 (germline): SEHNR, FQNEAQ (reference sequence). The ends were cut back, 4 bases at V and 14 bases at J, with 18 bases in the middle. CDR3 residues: CASSSSGAADKFF. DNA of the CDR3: TGTGCCAGCAGCTCAAGTGGAGCGGCGGATAAGTTCTTC. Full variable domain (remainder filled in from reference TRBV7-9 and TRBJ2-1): DTGVSQNPRHKITKRGQNVTFRCDPISEHNRLYWYRQTLGQGPEFLTYFQNEAQLEKSRLLSDRFSAERPKGSFSTLEIQRTEQGDSAMYLCASSSSGAADKFFGPGTRLTVL.

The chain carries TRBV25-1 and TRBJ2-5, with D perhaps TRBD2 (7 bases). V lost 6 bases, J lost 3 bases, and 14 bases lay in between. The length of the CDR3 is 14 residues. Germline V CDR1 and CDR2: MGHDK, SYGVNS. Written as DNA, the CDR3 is TGTGCCAGCAGGAGGGGGGGCGGAGAAGAGACCCAGTACTTC. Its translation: CASRRGGGEETQYF.

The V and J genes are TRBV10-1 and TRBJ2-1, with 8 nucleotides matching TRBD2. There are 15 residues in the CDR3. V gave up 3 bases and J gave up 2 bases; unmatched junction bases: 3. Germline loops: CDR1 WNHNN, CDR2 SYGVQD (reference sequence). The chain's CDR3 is CASSDAGGAYNEQFF. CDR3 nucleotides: TGCGCCAGCAGTGACGCGGGGGGCGCCTACAATGAGCAGTTCTTC.

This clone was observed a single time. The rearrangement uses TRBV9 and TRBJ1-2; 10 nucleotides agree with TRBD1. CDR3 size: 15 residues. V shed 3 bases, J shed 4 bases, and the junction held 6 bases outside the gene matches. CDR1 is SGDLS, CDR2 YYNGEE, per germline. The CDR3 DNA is TGTGCCAGCAGCGCCACGGGACAGGGGAGCTATGGCTACACCTTC. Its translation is CASSATGQGSYGYTF. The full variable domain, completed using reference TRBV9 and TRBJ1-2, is DSGVTQTPKHLITATGQRVTLRCSPRSGDLSVYWYQQSLDQGLQFLIQYYNGEERAKGNILERFSAQQFPDLHSELNLSSLELGDSALYFCASSATGQGSYGYTFGSGTRLTVV.

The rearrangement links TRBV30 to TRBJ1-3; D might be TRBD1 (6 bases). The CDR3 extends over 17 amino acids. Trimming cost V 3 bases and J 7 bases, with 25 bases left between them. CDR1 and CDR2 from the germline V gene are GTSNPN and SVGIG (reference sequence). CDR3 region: CAWRTQTRGDLPNTIYF. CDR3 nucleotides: TGTGCCTGGAGGACCCAAACCAGGGGAGATCTACCCAACACCATATATTTT. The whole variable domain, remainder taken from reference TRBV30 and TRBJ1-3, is SQTIHQWPATLVQPVGSPLSLECTVEGTSNPNLYWYRQAAGRGLQLLFYSVGIGQISSEVPQNLSASRPQDRQFILSSKKLLLSDSGFYLCAWRTQTRGDLPNTIYFGEGSWLTVV.

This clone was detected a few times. CDR3 bases: TGCGCCAGCAGGTTAGCGGAAGGGGGCGATGAGCAGTTCTTC. Amino acid sequence: CASRLAEGGDEQFF. This rearrangement joins TRBV5-1 to TRBJ2-1, with D perhaps matching TRBD1 (7 bases). V lost 5 bases and J lost 8, with 17 bases in between. Germline CDR1 reads SGHRS; CDR2 reads YFSETQ. CDR3 length: 14 residues. Full variable domain (missing parts from reference TRBV5-1 and TRBJ2-1): KAGVTQTPRYLIKTRGQQVTLSCSPISGHRSVSWYQQTPGQGLQFLFEYFSETQRNKGNFPGRFSGRQFSNSRSEMNVSTLELGDSALYLCASRLAEGGDEQFFGPGTRLTVL.

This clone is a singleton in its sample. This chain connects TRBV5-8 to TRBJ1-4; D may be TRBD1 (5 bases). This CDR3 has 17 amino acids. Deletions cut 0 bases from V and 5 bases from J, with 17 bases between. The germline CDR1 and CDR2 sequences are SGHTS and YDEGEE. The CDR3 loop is CASSLGQGTSSNEKLFF. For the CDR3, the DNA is TGTGCCAGCAGCTTGGGGCAGGGAACTTCTTCCAATGAAAAACTGTTTTTT.